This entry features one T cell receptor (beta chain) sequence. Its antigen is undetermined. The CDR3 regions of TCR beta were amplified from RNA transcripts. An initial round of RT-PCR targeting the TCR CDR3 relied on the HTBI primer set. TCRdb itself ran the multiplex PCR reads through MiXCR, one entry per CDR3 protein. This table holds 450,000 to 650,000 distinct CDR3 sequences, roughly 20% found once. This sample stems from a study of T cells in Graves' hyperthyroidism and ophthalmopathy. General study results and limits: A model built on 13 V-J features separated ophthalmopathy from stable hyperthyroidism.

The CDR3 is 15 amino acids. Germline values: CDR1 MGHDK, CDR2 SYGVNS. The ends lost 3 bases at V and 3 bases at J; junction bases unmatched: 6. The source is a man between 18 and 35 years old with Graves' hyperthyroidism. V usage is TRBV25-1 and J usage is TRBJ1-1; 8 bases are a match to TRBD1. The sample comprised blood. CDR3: CASSDGQGGDTEAFF. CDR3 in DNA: TGTGCCAGCAGTGATGGACAGGGTGGGGACACTGAAGCTTTCTTT.